The sample holds one count of the clone carrying this T cell receptor beta chain. These data are taken from a study of T cell changes during pregnancy in multiple sclerosis. Generated by immunoSEQ multiplex PCR, the TCRdb table keeps only in-frame clones and is missing some. The data contain some 130,000 clones, about 96% of them singletons. The starting material was peripheral blood, obtained after pregnancy. The receptor comes from a female donor with multiple sclerosis, enrolled in a pregnancy study.

This CDR3 reads CASSVAGGRGRYNEQFF. DNA for the CDR3: TGTGCCAGCAGCGTGGCTGGCGGGAGGGGAAGATACAATGAGCAGTTCTTC. V is TRBV9 and J is TRBJ2-1; TRBD2 aligns across 9 bases. Germline V gene sequence: CDR1 SGDLS, CDR2 YYNGEE. The CDR3 runs to 17 residues. With V trimmed by 2 bases and J by 4 bases, 10 bases remained unmatched.